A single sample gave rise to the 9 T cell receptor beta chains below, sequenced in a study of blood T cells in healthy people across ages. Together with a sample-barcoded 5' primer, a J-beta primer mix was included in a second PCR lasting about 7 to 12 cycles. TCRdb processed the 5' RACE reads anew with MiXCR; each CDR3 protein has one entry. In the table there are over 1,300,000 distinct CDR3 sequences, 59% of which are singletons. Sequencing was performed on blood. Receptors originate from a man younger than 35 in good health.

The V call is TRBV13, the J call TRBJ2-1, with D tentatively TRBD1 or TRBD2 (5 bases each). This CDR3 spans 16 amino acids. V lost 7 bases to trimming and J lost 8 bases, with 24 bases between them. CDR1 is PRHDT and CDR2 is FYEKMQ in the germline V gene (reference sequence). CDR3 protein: CASTRTRDGKAYEQFF. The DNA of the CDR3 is TGTGCCAGCACCCGAACCCGGGACGGAAAAGCTTATGAGCAGTTCTTC.

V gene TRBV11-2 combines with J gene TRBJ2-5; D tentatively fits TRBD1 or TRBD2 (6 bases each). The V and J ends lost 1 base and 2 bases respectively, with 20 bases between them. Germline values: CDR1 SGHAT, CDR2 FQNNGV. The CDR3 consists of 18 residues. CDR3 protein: CASSLGGAGQRWQETQYF. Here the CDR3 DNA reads TGTGCCAGCAGCTTAGGGGGGGCAGGCCAGAGGTGGCAAGAGACCCAGTACTTC. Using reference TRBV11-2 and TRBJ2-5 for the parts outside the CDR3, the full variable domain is EAGVAQSPRYKIIEKRQSVAFWCNPISGHATLYWYQQILGQGPKLLIQFQNNGVVDDSQLPKDRFSAERLKGVDSTLKIQPAKLEDSAVYLCASSLGGAGQRWQETQYFGPGTRLLVL.

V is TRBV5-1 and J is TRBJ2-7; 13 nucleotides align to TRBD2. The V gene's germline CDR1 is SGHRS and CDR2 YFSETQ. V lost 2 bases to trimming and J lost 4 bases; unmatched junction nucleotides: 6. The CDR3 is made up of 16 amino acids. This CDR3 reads CASSFTSGGAQYEQYF. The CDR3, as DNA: TGCGCCAGCAGCTTTACTAGCGGGGGGGCCCAGTACGAGCAGTACTTC.

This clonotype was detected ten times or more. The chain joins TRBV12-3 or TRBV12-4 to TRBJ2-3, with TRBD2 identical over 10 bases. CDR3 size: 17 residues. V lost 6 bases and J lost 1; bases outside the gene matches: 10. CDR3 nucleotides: TGTGCCAGCAGCCCCAGGGGAACTAGCGGGGGCACAGATACGCAGTATTTT. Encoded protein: CASSPRGTSGGTDTQYF.

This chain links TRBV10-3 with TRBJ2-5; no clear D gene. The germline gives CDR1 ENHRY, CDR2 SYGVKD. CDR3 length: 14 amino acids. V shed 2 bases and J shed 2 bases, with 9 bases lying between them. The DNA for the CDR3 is TGTGCCATCAGTGAGGGGCTTAATCAAGAGACCCAGTACTTC. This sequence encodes CAISEGLNQETQYF.

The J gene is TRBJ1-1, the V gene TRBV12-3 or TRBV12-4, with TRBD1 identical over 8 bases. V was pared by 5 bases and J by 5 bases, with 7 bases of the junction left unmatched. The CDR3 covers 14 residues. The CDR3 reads CASSHTGGGTEAFF. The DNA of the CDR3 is TGTGCCAGCAGTCACACAGGGGGGGGAACTGAAGCTTTCTTT.

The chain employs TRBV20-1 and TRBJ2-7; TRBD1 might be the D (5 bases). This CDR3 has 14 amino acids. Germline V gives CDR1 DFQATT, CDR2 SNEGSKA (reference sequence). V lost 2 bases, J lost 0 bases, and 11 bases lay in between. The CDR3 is CSARFATVSYEQYF. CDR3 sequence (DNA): TGCAGTGCTAGATTTGCGACAGTCTCCTACGAGCAGTACTTC.

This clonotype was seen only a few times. The CDR3 region is CASSERGKYYGYTF. CDR3 bases: TGCGCCAGCAGTGAGAGGGGTAAATACTATGGCTACACCTTC. The gene calls are TRBV10-2 and TRBJ1-2, with D possibly TRBD1 on 5 matching bases. Germline CDR1 is WSHSY and CDR2 is SAAADI. The V end lost 2 bases, the J end lost 3 bases, and 10 bases lay between the germline ends. The CDR3 loop spans 14 amino acids.

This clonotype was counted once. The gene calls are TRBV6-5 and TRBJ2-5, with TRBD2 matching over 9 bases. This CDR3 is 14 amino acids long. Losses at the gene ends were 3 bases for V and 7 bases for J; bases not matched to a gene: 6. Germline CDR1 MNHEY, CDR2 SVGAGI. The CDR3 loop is CASSYSTSGRTQYF. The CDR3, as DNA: TGTGCCAGCAGTTATTCGACTAGCGGCCGGACCCAGTACTTC.